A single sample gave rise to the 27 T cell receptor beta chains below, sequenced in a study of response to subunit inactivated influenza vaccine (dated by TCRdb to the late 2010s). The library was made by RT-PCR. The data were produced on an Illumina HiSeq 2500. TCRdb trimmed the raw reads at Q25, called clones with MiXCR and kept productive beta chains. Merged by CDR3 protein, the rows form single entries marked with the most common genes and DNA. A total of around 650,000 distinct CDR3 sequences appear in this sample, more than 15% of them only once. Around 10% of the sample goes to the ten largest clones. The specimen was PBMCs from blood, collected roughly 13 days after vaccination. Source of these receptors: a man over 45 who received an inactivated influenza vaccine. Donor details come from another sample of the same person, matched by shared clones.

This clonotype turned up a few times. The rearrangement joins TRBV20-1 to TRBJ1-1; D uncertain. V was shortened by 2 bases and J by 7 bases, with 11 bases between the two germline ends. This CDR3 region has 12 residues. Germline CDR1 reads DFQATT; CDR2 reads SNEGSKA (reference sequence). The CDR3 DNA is TGCAGTGCTAGAAGAGGGCCTGTTGAAGCTTTCTTT. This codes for CSARRGPVEAFF.

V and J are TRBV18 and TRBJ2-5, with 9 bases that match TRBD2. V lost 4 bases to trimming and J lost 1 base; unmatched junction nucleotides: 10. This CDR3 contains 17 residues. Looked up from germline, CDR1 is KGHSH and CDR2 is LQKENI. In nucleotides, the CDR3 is TGTGCCAGCTCACAGGAACAGGGGACTAGCATCCAAGAGACCCAGTACTTC. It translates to CASSQEQGTSIQETQYF.

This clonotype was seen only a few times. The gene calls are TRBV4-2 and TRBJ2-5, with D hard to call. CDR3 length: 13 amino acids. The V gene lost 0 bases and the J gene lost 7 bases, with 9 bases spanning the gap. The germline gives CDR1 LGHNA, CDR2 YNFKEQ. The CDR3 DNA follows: TGTGCCAGCAGCCAAGAAATATCGGGGACCCAGTACTTC. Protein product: CASSQEISGTQYF.

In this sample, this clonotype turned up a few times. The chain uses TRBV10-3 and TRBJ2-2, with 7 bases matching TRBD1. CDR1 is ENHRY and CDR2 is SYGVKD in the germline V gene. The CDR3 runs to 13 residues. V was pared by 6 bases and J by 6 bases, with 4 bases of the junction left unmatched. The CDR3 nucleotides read TGTGCCATCAGAGGAACAGGGGCCGGGGAGCTGTTTTTT. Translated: CAIRGTGAGELFF.

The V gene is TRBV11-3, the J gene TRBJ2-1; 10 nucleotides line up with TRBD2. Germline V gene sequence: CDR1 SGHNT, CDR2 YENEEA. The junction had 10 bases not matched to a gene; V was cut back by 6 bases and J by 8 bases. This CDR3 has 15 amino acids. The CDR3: CASSSGAGGPHEQFF. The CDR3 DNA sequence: TGTGCCAGCAGTTCTGGAGCGGGGGGGCCTCATGAGCAGTTCTTC.

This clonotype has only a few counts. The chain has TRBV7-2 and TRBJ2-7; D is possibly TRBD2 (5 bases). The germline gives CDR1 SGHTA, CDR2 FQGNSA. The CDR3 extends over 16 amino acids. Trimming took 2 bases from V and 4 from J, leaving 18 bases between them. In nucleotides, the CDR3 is TGTGCCAGCAGCTTAAGTGCTAGCCGTAATACTTACGAGCAGTACTTC. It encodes CASSLSASRNTYEQYF.

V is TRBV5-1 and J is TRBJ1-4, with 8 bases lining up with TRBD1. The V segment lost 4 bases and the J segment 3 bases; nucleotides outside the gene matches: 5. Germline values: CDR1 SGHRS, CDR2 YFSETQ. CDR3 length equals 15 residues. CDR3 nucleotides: TGCGCCAGCAGCCTTCAGGGGGCACCTAATGAAAAACTGTTTTTT. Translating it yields CASSLQGAPNEKLFF. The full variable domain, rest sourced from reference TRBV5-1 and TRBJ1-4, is KAGVTQTPRYLIKTRGQQVTLSCSPISGHRSVSWYQQTPGQGLQFLFEYFSETQRNKGNFPGRFSGRQFSNSRSEMNVSTLELGDSALYLCASSLQGAPNEKLFFGSGTQLSVL.

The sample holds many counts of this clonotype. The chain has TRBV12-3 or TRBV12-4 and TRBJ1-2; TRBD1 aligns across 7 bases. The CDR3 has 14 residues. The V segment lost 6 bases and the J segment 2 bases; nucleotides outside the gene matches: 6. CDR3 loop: CASSPETGNYGYTF. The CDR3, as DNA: TGTGCCAGCAGCCCTGAGACAGGGAACTATGGCTACACCTTC.

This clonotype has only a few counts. The CDR3 spells CASRQGPGTGELFF. CDR3 nucleotides: TGTGCCAGCAGGCAGGGGCCAGGGACCGGGGAGCTGTTTTTT. This rearrangement joins TRBV7-8 to TRBJ2-2, with TRBD1 as a possible D gene (6 bases). With 6 bases removed from V and 5 bases from J, the gap between germline ends came to 13 bases. Germline CDR1 SGHVS, CDR2 FQNEAQ. The CDR3 has 14 residues.

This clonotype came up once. The CDR3 loop reads CASSYSTSAYYEQYF. In DNA form, the CDR3 reads TGTGCCAGCAGTTACTCGACTAGCGCTTACTACGAGCAGTACTTC. The chain uses TRBV6-2 or TRBV6-3 and TRBJ2-7; TRBD2 aligns across 8 bases. Trimming removed 0 bases from V and 3 bases from J; junction bases left unmatched: 4. This CDR3 is 15 amino acids long. CDR1 is MNHEY and CDR2 is SVGEGT in the germline V gene.

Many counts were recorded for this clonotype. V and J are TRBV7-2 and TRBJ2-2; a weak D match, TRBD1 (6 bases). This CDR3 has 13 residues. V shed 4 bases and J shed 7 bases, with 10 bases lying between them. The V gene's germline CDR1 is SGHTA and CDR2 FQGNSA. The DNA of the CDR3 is TGTGCCAGCAGCTCCACAGGGATCGGGGAGCTGTTTTTT. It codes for CASSSTGIGELFF.

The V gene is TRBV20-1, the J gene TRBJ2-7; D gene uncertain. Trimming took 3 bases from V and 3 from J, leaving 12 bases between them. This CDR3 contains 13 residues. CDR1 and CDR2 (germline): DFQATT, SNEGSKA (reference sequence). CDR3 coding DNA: TGCAGTGCTAGTAGCCTATCCCTCTACGAGCAGTACTTC. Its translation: CSASSLSLYEQYF.

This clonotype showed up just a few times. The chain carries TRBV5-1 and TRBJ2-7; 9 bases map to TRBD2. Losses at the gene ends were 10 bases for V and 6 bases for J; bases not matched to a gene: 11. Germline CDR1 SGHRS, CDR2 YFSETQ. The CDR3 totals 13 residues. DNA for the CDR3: TGCGCCGACCCTGGCGGGAGGGCCCTCGAGCAGTACTTC. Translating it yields CADPGGRALEQYF.

In DNA form, the CDR3 reads TGTGCCAGCAGCCCCCGTCCGGGGGTTGATGAGCAGTTCTTC. As protein: CASSPRPGVDEQFF. The V call is TRBV11-2, the J call TRBJ2-1; perhaps TRBD2 as D (6 bases). Germline loops: CDR1 SGHAT, CDR2 FQNNGV. This CDR3 is built from 14 residues. V was cut by 5 bases and J by 8 bases, with 16 bases left in between.

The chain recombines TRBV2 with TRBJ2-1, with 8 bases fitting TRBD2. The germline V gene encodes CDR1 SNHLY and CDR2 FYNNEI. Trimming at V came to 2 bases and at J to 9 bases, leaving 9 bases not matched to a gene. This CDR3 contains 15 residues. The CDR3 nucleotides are TGTGCCAGCAGTGAATTAGGACTAGCCCACATTGAGCAGTTCTTC. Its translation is CASSELGLAHIEQFF.

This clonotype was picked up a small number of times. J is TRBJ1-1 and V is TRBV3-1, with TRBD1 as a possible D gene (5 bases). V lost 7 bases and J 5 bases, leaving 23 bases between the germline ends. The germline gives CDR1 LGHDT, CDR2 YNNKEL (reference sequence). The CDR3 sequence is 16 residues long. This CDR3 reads CASTSWGGRSKTEAFF. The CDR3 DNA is TGTGCCAGCACCTCCTGGGGGGGACGCTCGAAAACTGAAGCTTTCTTT.

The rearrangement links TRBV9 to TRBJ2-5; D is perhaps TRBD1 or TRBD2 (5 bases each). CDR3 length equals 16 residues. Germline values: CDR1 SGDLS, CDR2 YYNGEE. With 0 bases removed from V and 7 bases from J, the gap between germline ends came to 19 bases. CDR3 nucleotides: TGTGCCAGCAGCGTAGGAGCGGACGGGGCCATAGGGACCCAGTACTTC. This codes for CASSVGADGAIGTQYF. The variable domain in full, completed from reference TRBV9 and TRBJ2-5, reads DSGVTQTPKHLITATGQRVTLRCSPRSGDLSVYWYQQSLDQGLQFLIQYYNGEERAKGNILERFSAQQFPDLHSELNLSSLELGDSALYFCASSVGADGAIGTQYFGPGTRLLVL.

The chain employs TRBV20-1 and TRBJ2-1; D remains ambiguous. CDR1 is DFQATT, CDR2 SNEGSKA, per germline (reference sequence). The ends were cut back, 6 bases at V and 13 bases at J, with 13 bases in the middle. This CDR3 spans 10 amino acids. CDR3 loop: CSAQTAPQFF. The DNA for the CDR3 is TGCAGTGCCCAGACCGCTCCTCAGTTCTTC.

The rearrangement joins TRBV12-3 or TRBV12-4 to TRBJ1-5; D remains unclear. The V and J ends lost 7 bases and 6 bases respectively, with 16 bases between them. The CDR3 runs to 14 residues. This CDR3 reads CASTPGEIGQPQHF. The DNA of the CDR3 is TGTGCCAGCACCCCTGGGGAAATCGGTCAGCCCCAGCATTTT.

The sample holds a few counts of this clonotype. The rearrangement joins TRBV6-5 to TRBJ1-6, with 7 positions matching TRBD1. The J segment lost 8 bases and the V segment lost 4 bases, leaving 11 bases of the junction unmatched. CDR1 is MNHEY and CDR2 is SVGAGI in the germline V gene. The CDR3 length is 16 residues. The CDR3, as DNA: TGTGCCAGCAGTTCATCCCGGACAGGACGTGATTCACCCCTCCACTTT. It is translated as CASSSSRTGRDSPLHF.

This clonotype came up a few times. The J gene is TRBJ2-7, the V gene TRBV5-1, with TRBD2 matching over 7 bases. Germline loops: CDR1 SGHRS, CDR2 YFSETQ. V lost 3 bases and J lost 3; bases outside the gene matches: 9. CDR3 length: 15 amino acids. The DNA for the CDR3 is TGCGCCAGCAGCTCCGGACTAGATACAAACTACGAGCAGTACTTC. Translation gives CASSSGLDTNYEQYF.

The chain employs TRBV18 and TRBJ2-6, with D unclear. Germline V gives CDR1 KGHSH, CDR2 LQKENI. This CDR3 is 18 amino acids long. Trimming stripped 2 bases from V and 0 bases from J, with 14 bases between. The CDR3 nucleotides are TGTGCCAGCTCACCAGCCCTAAGAAGGGACTCTGGGGCCAACGTCCTGACTTTC. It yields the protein CASSPALRRDSGANVLTF.

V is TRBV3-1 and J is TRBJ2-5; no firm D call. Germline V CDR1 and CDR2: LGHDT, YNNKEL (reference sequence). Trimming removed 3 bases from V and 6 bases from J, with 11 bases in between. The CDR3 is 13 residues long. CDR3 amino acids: CASSHVGGQTQYF. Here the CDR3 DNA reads TGTGCCAGCAGCCATGTCGGCGGACAGACCCAGTACTTC.

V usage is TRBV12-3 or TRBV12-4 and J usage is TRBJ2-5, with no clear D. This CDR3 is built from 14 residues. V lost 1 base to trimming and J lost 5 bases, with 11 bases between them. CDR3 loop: CASSLDNRQETQYF. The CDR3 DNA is TGTGCCAGCAGTTTAGATAACCGTCAGGAGACCCAGTACTTC.

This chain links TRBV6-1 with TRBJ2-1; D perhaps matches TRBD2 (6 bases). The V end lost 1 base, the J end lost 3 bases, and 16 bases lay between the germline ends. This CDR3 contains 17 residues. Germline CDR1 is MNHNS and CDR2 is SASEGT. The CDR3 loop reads CASSEVIGAGGYNEQFF. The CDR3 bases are TGTGCCAGCAGTGAAGTTATAGGGGCCGGGGGCTACAATGAGCAGTTCTTC.

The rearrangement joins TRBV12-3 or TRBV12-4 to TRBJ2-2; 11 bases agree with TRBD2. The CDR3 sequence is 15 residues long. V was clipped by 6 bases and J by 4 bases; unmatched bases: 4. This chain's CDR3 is CASRPSGGFTGELFF. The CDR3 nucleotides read TGTGCCAGCAGACCTAGCGGGGGGTTCACCGGGGAGCTGTTTTTT.

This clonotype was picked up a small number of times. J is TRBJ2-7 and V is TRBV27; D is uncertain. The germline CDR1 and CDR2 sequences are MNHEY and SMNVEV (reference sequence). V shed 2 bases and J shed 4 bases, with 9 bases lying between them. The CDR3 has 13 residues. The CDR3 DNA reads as TGTGCCAGCAGTTTAAGGGTTGGTTACGAGCAGTACTTC. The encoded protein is CASSLRVGYEQYF.